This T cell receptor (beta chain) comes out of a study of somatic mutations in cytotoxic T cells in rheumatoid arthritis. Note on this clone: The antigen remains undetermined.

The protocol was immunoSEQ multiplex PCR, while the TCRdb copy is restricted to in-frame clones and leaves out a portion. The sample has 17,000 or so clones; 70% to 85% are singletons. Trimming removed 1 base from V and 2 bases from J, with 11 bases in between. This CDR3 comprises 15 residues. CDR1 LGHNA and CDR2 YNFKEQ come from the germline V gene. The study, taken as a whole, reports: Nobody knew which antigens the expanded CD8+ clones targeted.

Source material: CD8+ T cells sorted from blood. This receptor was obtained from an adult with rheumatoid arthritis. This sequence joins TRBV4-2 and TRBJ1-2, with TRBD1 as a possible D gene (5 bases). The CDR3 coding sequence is TGTGCCAGCAGCCAAGCCCCAGGGAGGAACTATGGCTACACCTTC. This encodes CASSQAPGRNYGYTF.